The clone carrying this T cell receptor (beta chain) is a singleton in its sample. Its matching antigen is unknown. These data belong to a study of T cell responses to AZD1222 COVID-19 vaccine. In the study overall: Pooling was applied to second doses at about 4 or about 12 weeks.

Profiling relied on immunoSEQ multiplex PCR, and the TCRdb table lists in-frame clones only, not all of them. This sample carries some 120,000 clones, approximately 86% of them seen once, and the ten largest clones take around 6.2%. Unmatched junction bases numbered 14, after V lost 3 bases and J lost 6 bases. Germline lookup yields CDR1 DFQATT and CDR2 SNEGSKA (reference sequence). The CDR3 is 16 amino acids. The study's findings and limits: Females outnumbered males among donors, who were mostly white British; clonal diversity was possibly underestimated. Vaccination with two AZD1222 doses was followed by a rise in Spike-specific TCR breadth and depth. Reportedly, nearly half of unique spike TCRs recognized epitopes outside B.1.351/B.1.1.7 mutations.

This specimen was peripheral blood, taken on day 0 of AZD1222 vaccination. The chain couples TRBV20-1 to TRBJ2-7, with 10 bases aligning to TRBD2. This receptor was taken from an adult in good health. CDR3 sequence reads: CSASGLAVRMVSEQYF. The DNA of the CDR3 is TGCAGTGCTAGTGGACTAGCGGTTCGAATGGTCTCCGAGCAGTACTTC.